The rows below give T cell receptor beta chains drawn from one sample of a study of cytomegalovirus exposure and HLA in healthy donors. Generated by immunoSEQ multiplex PCR, the TCRdb table keeps only in-frame clones and is missing some. The sample has under 150,000 clones, around three quarters seen once. The sample was PBMCs. The receptors shown here come from a woman in her twenties or thirties in good health and CMV-seropositive. The CDR3 runs from the conserved cysteine through the conserved F or W. Each record gives: J gene, D gene, V gene, clone size, CDR3 DNA, CDR3 protein. The D gene is left open where the match is weak. Clone size is shown for a subset of rows, as once, few, many or a class of expanded clone.

j_call: TRBJ1-3; d_call: TRBD1; v_call: TRBV6-1; clone_size: .; cdr3_nt: TGTGCCAGCAGTGGCCAGGGGGCTGGAAACACCATATATTTT; cdr3_aa: CASSGQGAGNTIYF
j_call: TRBJ2-2; d_call: TRBD2; v_call: TRBV9; clone_size: .; cdr3_nt: TGTGCCAGCAGCGTAGCTTCCGGGTCTAGCGGGACGAACACCGGGGAGCTGTTTTTT; cdr3_aa: CASSVASGSSGTNTGELFF
j_call: TRBJ2-7; d_call: TRBD2; v_call: TRBV5-1; clone_size: .; cdr3_nt: TGCGCCAGCAGCCCGGGGACTAGCGGCCCCTACGAGCAGTACTTC; cdr3_aa: CASSPGTSGPYEQYF
j_call: TRBJ2-7; d_call: TRBD1; v_call: TRBV15; clone_size: once; cdr3_nt: TGTGCCACCGGCCGACGACAGGGGGCGAAGTCTTACGAGCAGTACTTC; cdr3_aa: CATGRRQGAKSYEQYF
j_call: TRBJ2-2; d_call: TRBD2; v_call: TRBV5-5; clone_size: once; cdr3_nt: TGTGCCAGCAGCGCTGGGACTAGCGGGGGTCTCACCGGGGAGCTGTTTTTT; cdr3_aa: CASSAGTSGGLTGELFF
j_call: TRBJ1-1; d_call: .; v_call: TRBV27; clone_size: once; cdr3_nt: TGTGCCAGCAGTTTACGCCCAGGCCCCTGGAACACTGAAGCTTTCTTT; cdr3_aa: CASSLRPGPWNTEAFF
j_call: TRBJ2-1; d_call: .; v_call: TRBV29-1; clone_size: .; cdr3_nt: TGCAGCGGTGGACATTCACGGAATGAGCAGTTCTTC; cdr3_aa: CSGGHSRNEQFF
j_call: TRBJ2-5; d_call: TRBD2; v_call: TRBV11-2; clone_size: few; cdr3_nt: TGTGCCAGCAGCTTAGGTTCCCTAGCCGGGAGGAGGGAGACCCAGTACTTC; cdr3_aa: CASSLGSLAGRRETQYF
j_call: TRBJ2-5; d_call: .; v_call: TRBV7-9; clone_size: .; cdr3_nt: TGTGCCAGCAGCCGAGCCGGCGGGCTAGTAGAGACCCAGTACTTC; cdr3_aa: CASSRAGGLVETQYF
j_call: TRBJ2-7; d_call: .; v_call: TRBV7-2; clone_size: .; cdr3_nt: TGTGCCAGCAGCCCCGCCCCGAGGCACATCTACGAGCAGTACTTC; cdr3_aa: CASSPAPRHIYEQYF
j_call: TRBJ1-2; d_call: .; v_call: TRBV28; clone_size: .; cdr3_nt: TGTGCCAGCAGTCCCCCCGGAGCGGGAAGTTATGGCTACACCTTC; cdr3_aa: CASSPPGAGSYGYTF
j_call: TRBJ2-3; d_call: .; v_call: TRBV5-4; clone_size: .; cdr3_nt: TGTGCCAGCAGCTTGAGCTCAGGTTTCTCTAGCACAGATACGCAGTATTTT; cdr3_aa: CASSLSSGFSSTDTQYF
j_call: TRBJ2-3; d_call: TRBD1; v_call: TRBV4-1; clone_size: .; cdr3_nt: TGCGCCAGCAGCCCCTTCCCGGACAGGGGGCATTTAGATACGCAGTATTTT; cdr3_aa: CASSPFPDRGHLDTQYF
j_call: TRBJ1-3; d_call: .; v_call: TRBV10-3; clone_size: .; cdr3_nt: TGTGCCGTCGGGACTGGTGGAAACACCATATATTTT; cdr3_aa: CAVGTGGNTIYF
j_call: TRBJ2-7; d_call: .; v_call: TRBV27; clone_size: .; cdr3_nt: TGTGCCAGCAGTTCGACCGGGAATGGCGAGCAGTACTTC; cdr3_aa: CASSSTGNGEQYF
j_call: TRBJ1-2; d_call: TRBD1; v_call: TRBV2; clone_size: once; cdr3_nt: TGTGCCAGCACCGACAGGGGATATGGCTACACCTTC; cdr3_aa: CASTDRGYGYTF
j_call: TRBJ2-3; d_call: .; v_call: TRBV6-6; clone_size: .; cdr3_nt: TGTGCCAGCAGTTACTCGACCGGGACAGATACGCAGTATTTT; cdr3_aa: CASSYSTGTDTQYF
j_call: TRBJ2-5; d_call: .; v_call: TRBV9; clone_size: .; cdr3_nt: TGTGCCAGCAACAGGGATGGAGAGACCCAGTACTTC; cdr3_aa: CASNRDGETQYF
j_call: TRBJ1-5; d_call: .; v_call: TRBV4-1; clone_size: few; cdr3_nt: TGCGCCAGCAGCCAAGAGGCGGGAGGCAGCAATCAGCCCCAGCATTTT; cdr3_aa: CASSQEAGGSNQPQHF
j_call: TRBJ2-7; d_call: .; v_call: TRBV11-2; clone_size: .; cdr3_nt: TGTGCCAGCAGCTTAGATCACTACGAGCAGTACTTC; cdr3_aa: CASSLDHYEQYF
j_call: TRBJ2-5; d_call: TRBD2; v_call: TRBV9; clone_size: .; cdr3_nt: TGTGCCAGCAGCCCAGTGACCGGGACTAGAGAGACCCAGTACTTC; cdr3_aa: CASSPVTGTRETQYF
j_call: TRBJ2-5; d_call: .; v_call: TRBV29-1; clone_size: .; cdr3_nt: TGCAGCGTTGAATCGTCAGGAGGAGAGACCCAGTACTTC; cdr3_aa: CSVESSGGETQYF
j_call: TRBJ2-2; d_call: TRBD2; v_call: TRBV6-6; clone_size: .; cdr3_nt: TGTGCCAGCAGTTACGGCGGGGGGACCGGGGAGCTGTTTTTT; cdr3_aa: CASSYGGGTGELFF
j_call: TRBJ1-2; d_call: .; v_call: TRBV10-3; clone_size: once; cdr3_nt: TGTGCCATCAGCGAGGGGCGCAGTGGCTACACCTTC; cdr3_aa: CAISEGRSGYTF
j_call: TRBJ1-2; d_call: .; v_call: TRBV5-6; clone_size: .; cdr3_nt: TGTGCCAGCAGCCGGCAGGGCGCTAACTATGGCTACACCTTC; cdr3_aa: CASSRQGANYGYTF
j_call: TRBJ2-4; d_call: TRBD2; v_call: TRBV5-1; clone_size: .; cdr3_nt: TGCGCCAGCAGCTCCGGACTAGCGAAAATGGAAGGCAAAAACATTCAGTACTTC; cdr3_aa: CASSSGLAKMEGKNIQYF
j_call: TRBJ2-5; d_call: TRBD2; v_call: TRBV27; clone_size: .; cdr3_nt: TGTGCCAGCAGGTGGACTAGCGGGGGGCCGGGGACCCAGTACTTC; cdr3_aa: CASRWTSGGPGTQYF
j_call: TRBJ1-4; d_call: .; v_call: TRBV5-1; clone_size: .; cdr3_nt: TGCGCCAGCAGCCCATCGACAAGTCTGGCTAATGAAAAACTGTTTTTT; cdr3_aa: CASSPSTSLANEKLFF
j_call: TRBJ2-5; d_call: TRBD1; v_call: TRBV5-1; clone_size: .; cdr3_nt: TGCGCCAGCAGCAACCGGGACAGTCAAGAGACCCAGTACTTC; cdr3_aa: CASSNRDSQETQYF
j_call: TRBJ2-3; d_call: .; v_call: TRBV4-3; clone_size: .; cdr3_nt: TGCGCCAGCAGCTCCCGAGGGGGGGGCACAGATACGCAGTATTTT; cdr3_aa: CASSSRGGGTDTQYF
j_call: TRBJ1-2; d_call: TRBD1; v_call: TRBV9; clone_size: .; cdr3_nt: TGTGCCAGCAGCGTTAAGACAGGGTCCGGCTACACCTTC; cdr3_aa: CASSVKTGSGYTF
j_call: TRBJ1-5; d_call: .; v_call: TRBV5-6; clone_size: .; cdr3_nt: TGTGCCAGCAGCTTCGCCCACAGTCAGCCCCAGCATTTT; cdr3_aa: CASSFAHSQPQHF
j_call: TRBJ1-2; d_call: .; v_call: TRBV28; clone_size: .; cdr3_nt: TGTGCCAGCTCACAACGGGACTATGGCTACACCTTC; cdr3_aa: CASSQRDYGYTF
j_call: TRBJ2-3; d_call: .; v_call: TRBV7-9; clone_size: .; cdr3_nt: TGTGCCAGCAGCTTGGGGAGGAGCGGCCTTAGCACAGATACGCAGTATTTT; cdr3_aa: CASSLGRSGLSTDTQYF
j_call: TRBJ2-7; d_call: TRBD2; v_call: TRBV6-1; clone_size: .; cdr3_nt: TGTGCCAGCAGTGTCGGAGGACTAGTTTACGAGCAGTACTTC; cdr3_aa: CASSVGGLVYEQYF
j_call: TRBJ2-2; d_call: .; v_call: TRBV6-6; clone_size: few; cdr3_nt: TGTGCCAGCAATGAGGGAATCACCGGGGAGCTGTTTTTT; cdr3_aa: CASNEGITGELFF
j_call: TRBJ1-2; d_call: .; v_call: TRBV4-1; clone_size: .; cdr3_nt: TGCGCCAGCATCCCCCAAAGAGGGAAGGATGGCTACACCTTC; cdr3_aa: CASIPQRGKDGYTF
j_call: TRBJ1-5; d_call: TRBD1; v_call: TRBV2; clone_size: .; cdr3_nt: TGTGCCAGCAGTGAATGGGACAGGGCTAATCAGCCCCAGCATTTT; cdr3_aa: CASSEWDRANQPQHF
j_call: TRBJ2-4; d_call: TRBD2; v_call: TRBV2; clone_size: .; cdr3_nt: TGTGCCAGCAGTGAAGCAGCCGGGGGGGCCGACATTCAGTACTTC; cdr3_aa: CASSEAAGGADIQYF
j_call: TRBJ2-5; d_call: .; v_call: TRBV11-2; clone_size: .; cdr3_nt: TGTGCCAGCAGCTTAGAAGGGGCGAGGGAGACCCAGTACTTC; cdr3_aa: CASSLEGARETQYF
j_call: TRBJ2-7; d_call: .; v_call: TRBV6-5; clone_size: .; cdr3_nt: TGTGCCAGCAGTTACTCTCGATGGGCCGAGCAGTACTTC; cdr3_aa: CASSYSRWAEQYF
j_call: TRBJ2-1; d_call: TRBD2; v_call: TRBV7-2; clone_size: .; cdr3_nt: TGTGCCAGCAGCTTCGGCCTAGCGGGGGGTACCCTTCGCAATGAGCAGTTCTTC; cdr3_aa: CASSFGLAGGTLRNEQFF
j_call: TRBJ1-4; d_call: .; v_call: TRBV5-6; clone_size: .; cdr3_nt: TGTGCCAGCAGCCTTGGGGGCCCTAATGAAAAACTGTTTTTT; cdr3_aa: CASSLGGPNEKLFF
j_call: TRBJ2-4; d_call: .; v_call: TRBV15; clone_size: once; cdr3_nt: TGTGCCACCAGCAGAGATCCCCAGGCAGTGGTAAACATTCAGTACTTC; cdr3_aa: CATSRDPQAVVNIQYF
j_call: TRBJ2-5; d_call: .; v_call: TRBV30; clone_size: .; cdr3_nt: TGTGCCTGGAGTGTAGTTAGCGGCCAAGAGACCCAGTACTTC; cdr3_aa: CAWSVVSGQETQYF
j_call: TRBJ1-2; d_call: TRBD1; v_call: TRBV7-8; clone_size: .; cdr3_nt: TGTGCCAGCAGCTTAGCAGTGAATACGGGACAGGGCGACTATGGCTACACCTTC; cdr3_aa: CASSLAVNTGQGDYGYTF
j_call: TRBJ2-3; d_call: TRBD2; v_call: TRBV6-5; clone_size: .; cdr3_nt: TGTGCCAGCAGTTGGGGGACTAGCGAAGATACGCAGTATTTT; cdr3_aa: CASSWGTSEDTQYF
j_call: TRBJ2-2; d_call: .; v_call: TRBV19; clone_size: once; cdr3_nt: TGTGCCACGGATACAGGGTTTGGCACCGGGGAGCTGTTTTTT; cdr3_aa: CATDTGFGTGELFF
j_call: TRBJ2-2; d_call: .; v_call: TRBV5-1; clone_size: .; cdr3_nt: TGCGCCAGCAGCTTCTCTTTCACCCGGGCCGGGGAGCTGTTTTTT; cdr3_aa: CASSFSFTRAGELFF
j_call: TRBJ1-1; d_call: .; v_call: TRBV6-5; clone_size: .; cdr3_nt: TGTGCCAGCATATCGTTCGCAGGGTGGAACACTGAAGCTTTCTTT; cdr3_aa: CASISFAGWNTEAFF
j_call: TRBJ2-5; d_call: .; v_call: TRBV29-1; clone_size: .; cdr3_nt: TGCAGCGTTGAAGGCAGGGGCGGAGAAGAGACCCAGTACTTC; cdr3_aa: CSVEGRGGEETQYF
j_call: TRBJ1-1; d_call: .; v_call: TRBV5-4; clone_size: few; cdr3_nt: TGTGCCAGCAGCTTGGACCAGGTCTCTGAAGCTTTCTTT; cdr3_aa: CASSLDQVSEAFF
j_call: TRBJ2-5; d_call: .; v_call: TRBV7-2; clone_size: .; cdr3_nt: TGTGCCAGCAGCTTAGCTGACTTCCCGGGGGAGACCCAGTACTTC; cdr3_aa: CASSLADFPGETQYF